This TCR beta chain was sequenced for a study of cytotoxic CD8 clonotypes in ibrutinib-treated CLL. The table came from immunoSEQ multiplex PCR; TCRdb's copy has only in-frame clones and leaves some out. The sample includes around 70,000 clones, over 75% of them seen just once. The germline CDR1 and CDR2 sequences are MGHRA and YSYEKL. The CDR3 runs to 15 residues. Between the trimmed V and J ends, which lost 2 bases and 5 bases, there was a span of 13 bases. The material sequenced was PBMCs, taken after 12 months of ibrutinib treatment. The chain couples TRBV4-1 to TRBJ2-1; D call uncertain. This clonotype was sampled from a human donor with chronic lymphocytic leukemia. CDR3 amino acids: CASSQIRSPNNEQFF. CDR3 in DNA: TGCGCCAGCAGCCAAATACGGAGCCCTAACAATGAGCAGTTCTTC.